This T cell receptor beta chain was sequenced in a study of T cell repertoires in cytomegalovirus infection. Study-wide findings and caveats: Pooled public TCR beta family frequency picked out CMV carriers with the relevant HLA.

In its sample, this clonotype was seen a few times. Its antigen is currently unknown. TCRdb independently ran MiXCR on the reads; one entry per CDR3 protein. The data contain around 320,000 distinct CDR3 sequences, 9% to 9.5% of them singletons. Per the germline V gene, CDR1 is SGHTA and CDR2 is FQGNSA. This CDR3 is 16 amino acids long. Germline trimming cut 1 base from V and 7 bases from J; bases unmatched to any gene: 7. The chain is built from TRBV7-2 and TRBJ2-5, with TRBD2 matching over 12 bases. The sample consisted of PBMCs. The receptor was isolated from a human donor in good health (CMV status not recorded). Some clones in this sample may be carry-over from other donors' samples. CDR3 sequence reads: CASSLELAGGGGTQYF. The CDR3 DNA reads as TGTGCCAGCAGCTTAGAACTAGCGGGAGGAGGGGGGACCCAGTACTTC.